A single sample gave rise to the 28 T cell receptor beta chains below, sequenced in a study of blood T cells in healthy people across ages. Primers used in a second PCR of about 7 to 12 cycles were a sample-barcoded 5' primer and a J-beta primer mix. Via MiXCR, TCRdb re-called the 5' RACE reads, giving one row per CDR3 protein. The table lists roughly 550,000 distinct CDR3 sequences, 24% of them singletons. These same data were also listed under a study on T cells of mothers and their children.

The sample taken for sequencing was blood. All receptors derive from a boy under 18 in good health.

This clonotype has more than one count but fewer than ten. The rearrangement joins TRBV28 to TRBJ2-5; 7 bases agree with TRBD1. V was pared by 5 bases and J by 5 bases, with 8 bases of the junction left unmatched. The CDR3 contains 14 residues. Germline loops: CDR1 MDHEN, CDR2 SYDVKM. The CDR3 nucleotides read TGTGCCAGCAGTACCGGGACAGTGATCGAGACCCAGTACTTC. It specifies CASSTGTVIETQYF.

The chain recombines TRBV29-1 with TRBJ1-6, with 9 bases matching TRBD1. V lost 6 bases to trimming and J lost 15 bases; unmatched junction nucleotides: 6. Per the germline V gene, CDR1 is SQVTM and CDR2 is ANQGSEA. The CDR3 is 11 amino acids. The CDR3 sequence is CSVLTGGLLHF. CDR3 in DNA: TGCAGCGTCCTAACAGGGGGCCTCCTCCACTTT.

This sequence joins TRBV7-8 and TRBJ1-5; D unclear. The germline V gene encodes CDR1 SGHVS and CDR2 FQNEAQ. Trimming stripped 1 base from V and 4 bases from J, with 11 bases between. The CDR3 is made up of 15 amino acids. DNA of the CDR3: TGTGCCAGCAGCTTAGAATTCGGCGTGAATCAGCCCCAGCATTTT. As protein: CASSLEFGVNQPQHF. Full variable domain (rest looked up from reference TRBV7-8 and TRBJ1-5): GAGVSQSPRYKVAKRGQDVALRCDPISGHVSLFWYQQALGQGPEFLTYFQNEAQLDKSGLPSDRFFAERPEGSVSTLKIQRTQQEDSAVYLCASSLEFGVNQPQHFGDGTRLSIL.

The table lists this clonotype with a few counts. This chain uses TRBV20-1 with TRBJ2-3, with no clear D. Germline V gives CDR1 DFQATT, CDR2 SNEGSKA (reference sequence). V dropped 6 bases and J dropped 7 bases, with 14 bases sitting between them. This CDR3 is built from 12 residues. CDR3 nucleotides: TGCAGTGCCACGGTCTTGCGCCATACGCAGTATTTT. Residues: CSATVLRHTQYF.

This chain uses TRBV19 with TRBJ2-1; D is possibly TRBD2 (5 bases). The CDR3 has 13 residues. Between the trimmed V and J ends, which lost 3 bases and 4 bases, there was a span of 7 bases. The germline V gene encodes CDR1 LNHDA and CDR2 SQIVND (reference sequence). The CDR3 protein is CASSIKRYNEQFF. As DNA, the CDR3 is TGTGCCAGTAGTATTAAGCGGTACAATGAGCAGTTCTTC.

The J gene is TRBJ2-7, the V gene TRBV6-6, with TRBD1 identical over 9 bases. Germline V gene lookup returns CDR1 MNHNY and CDR2 SVGAGI (reference sequence). V gave up 5 bases and J gave up 5 bases; unmatched junction bases: 7. CDR3 length: 14 residues. The CDR3 spells CASSRQGVFDEQYF. The DNA of the CDR3 is TGTGCCAGCAGTAGACAGGGGGTATTCGACGAGCAGTACTTC.

The gene calls are TRBV6-5 and TRBJ2-4; D call uncertain. The germline V gene has CDR1 MNHEY and CDR2 SVGAGI. The V end lost 0 bases, the J end lost 6 bases, and 12 bases lay between the germline ends. The CDR3 extends over 15 amino acids. The CDR3 bases are TGTGCCAGCAGTTACTCGATGGGTGATGGAAACATTCAGTACTTC. The encoded protein is CASSYSMGDGNIQYF.

This clonotype has more than one count but fewer than ten. J is TRBJ2-7 and V is TRBV9; 8 nucleotides line up with TRBD2. There are 14 residues in the CDR3. Germline V CDR1 and CDR2: SGDLS, YYNGEE. The junction had 4 bases not matched to a gene; V was cut back by 2 bases and J by 3 bases. In nucleotides, the CDR3 is TGTGCCAGCAGCGTTTACGGGGGGGACTACGAGCAGTACTTC. It codes for CASSVYGGDYEQYF.

CDR3 DNA sequence: TGTGCTAGTGGTTTACACAATGAGCAGTTCTTC. Translating it yields CASGLHNEQFF. The chain has TRBV12-5 and TRBJ2-1, with D hard to call. Germline V lookup: CDR1 LGHNT, CDR2 FRNRAP. The CDR3 is made up of 11 amino acids. V was cut by 3 bases and J by 5 bases, with 2 bases left in between.

The chain has TRBV7-9 and TRBJ2-5; D remains ambiguous. The J call may be faulty, since TRBJ2-7 better matches the DNA end. Germline values: CDR1 SEHNR, CDR2 FQNEAQ (reference sequence). This CDR3 has 14 amino acids. The CDR3 reads CASSLLWGNYEQYF. The CDR3 DNA reads TGTGCCAGCAGCTTATTATGGGGTAACTACGAGCAGTACTTC.

This rearrangement joins TRBV5-1 to TRBJ2-7; 8 bases fit TRBD1. The trim removed 0 bases at V and 2 bases at J, leaving 4 bases unmatched. The CDR3 spans 15 residues. Germline CDR1 SGHRS, CDR2 YFSETQ. CDR3 region: CASSLGQGLAYEQYF. CDR3 sequence (DNA): TGCGCCAGCAGCTTGGGACAGGGGCTAGCCTACGAGCAGTACTTC.

The genes are TRBV20-1 and TRBJ1-2, with D possibly TRBD1 on 5 matching bases. The CDR3 has 14 residues. The germline V gene encodes CDR1 DFQATT and CDR2 SNEGSKA (reference sequence). Between the trimmed V and J ends, which lost 1 base and 8 bases, there was a span of 17 bases. DNA of the CDR3: TGCAGTGCTAGAGGGACCAATCTCAGGGAAGGCTACACCTTC. It yields the protein CSARGTNLREGYTF.

This clonotype has just a few counts. The CDR3 nucleotides are TGCAGTGCTAGAGTTGAGACACAGATCTATGGCTACACCTTC. Amino acids: CSARVETQIYGYTF. The gene calls are TRBV20-1 and TRBJ1-2; unclear D gene. CDR1 and CDR2 from the germline V gene are DFQATT and SNEGSKA (reference sequence). V was cut by 1 base and J by 4 bases, with 13 bases left in between. The CDR3 consists of 14 residues.

This clonotype was seen only a few times. The chain uses TRBV4-3 and TRBJ2-2; tentatively, D is TRBD2 (6 bases). V lost 5 bases and J 2 bases, leaving 12 bases between the germline ends. Germline loops: CDR1 LGHNA, CDR2 YSLEER. The CDR3 is 15 amino acids. The CDR3 nucleotides are TGCGCCAGCAGCGGGTGGGGGGTTAACACCGGGGAGCTGTTTTTT. Translation: CASSGWGVNTGELFF.

V gene TRBV4-3 combines with J gene TRBJ2-5; no firm D call. Trimming took off 1 base at V and 9 bases at J, with 12 bases between the two ends. The germline CDR1 and CDR2 sequences are LGHNA and YSLEER. The CDR3 loop spans 13 amino acids. The CDR3 here is CASSQGVGWSQYF. The CDR3 bases are TGCGCCAGCAGCCAAGGGGTAGGGTGGTCCCAGTACTTC.

This clonotype was picked up a small number of times. V and J are TRBV28 and TRBJ2-5; TRBD1 matches at 7 bases. The germline V gene has CDR1 MDHEN and CDR2 SYDVKM. V dropped 8 bases and J dropped 1; count of bases not matched to a gene: 4. CDR3 length: 13 residues. The CDR3 loop reads CASRTGFQETQYF. CDR3 sequence (DNA): TGTGCCAGCCGGACAGGTTTCCAAGAGACCCAGTACTTC.

This clonotype appeared many times. The chain links TRBV7-2 to TRBJ2-6; 7 bases fit TRBD1. The junction had 12 bases not matched to a gene; V was cut back by 5 bases and J by 8 bases. Germline CDR1 reads SGHTA; CDR2 reads FQGNSA. The CDR3 loop spans 16 amino acids. The CDR3 sequence is CASSPGQVLTSNVLTF. CDR3 in DNA: TGTGCCAGCAGCCCCGGACAGGTCCTAACTTCCAACGTCCTGACTTTC.

V and J are TRBV6-5 and TRBJ1-4, with 9 bases identical to TRBD1. V lost 4 bases, J lost 3 bases, and 9 bases stayed unmatched. This CDR3 region has 17 residues. Germline-derived CDR1 and CDR2 are MNHEY and SVGAGI. CDR3 coding DNA: TGTGCCAGCAGTTTAAGGACAGGGGTGTTGTCTAATGAAAAACTGTTTTTT. Its translation is CASSLRTGVLSNEKLFF.

This chain joins TRBV20-1 and TRBJ1-5; weak D call: TRBD1 (6 bases). This CDR3 contains 14 residues. Germline-derived CDR1 and CDR2 are DFQATT and SNEGSKA (reference sequence). V lost 3 bases and J 6 bases, leaving 15 bases between the germline ends. CDR3 region: CSARVGGGSQPQHF. CDR3 bases: TGCAGTGCTAGGGTGGGGGGCGGCAGTCAGCCCCAGCATTTT.

This clonotype occurred a few times. The rearrangement joins TRBV5-1 to TRBJ2-6; TRBD2 might be the D (6 bases). Germline V CDR1 and CDR2: SGHRS, YFSETQ. The CDR3 covers 20 residues. Trimming left V 2 bases short and J 0 bases short, with 21 bases between. The CDR3: CASSLSIGGPTYSGANVLTF. CDR3 coding DNA: TGCGCCAGCAGCTTATCGATCGGGGGACCTACCTACTCTGGGGCCAACGTCCTGACTTTC.

The chain combines TRBV12-3 or TRBV12-4 with TRBJ1-2, with unresolved D. The CDR3 loop spans 13 amino acids. V lost 8 bases and J lost 4, with 14 bases in between. The chain's CDR3 is CASGVTSGYGYTF. The CDR3 DNA follows: TGTGCCAGCGGGGTGACATCGGGCTATGGCTACACCTTC.

The J gene is TRBJ2-4, the V gene TRBV27, with 12 bases that match TRBD2. The CDR3 totals 16 residues. Germline V gene data show CDR1 as MNHEY and CDR2 as SMNVEV (reference sequence). V lost 8 bases to trimming and J lost 0 bases; unmatched junction nucleotides: 5. The CDR3 region has the DNA TGTGCCAGCTCACCTAGCGGGGGGGCAGCCAAAAACATTCAGTACTTC. Its translation is CASSPSGGAAKNIQYF.

This clonotype was counted between two and nine times. The genes are TRBV3-1 and TRBJ2-5; 8 bases fit TRBD2. V trimming: 4 bases; J trimming: 2 bases; junction bases outside the gene matches: 12. The germline V gene encodes CDR1 LGHDT and CDR2 YNNKEL (reference sequence). This CDR3 is 17 amino acids long. The CDR3 sequence is CASSLPSGRAGQETQYF. The CDR3 DNA is TGTGCCAGCAGCCTACCCTCCGGGAGGGCCGGTCAAGAGACCCAGTACTTC.

This clonotype was seen more than once but under ten times. The chain employs TRBV28 and TRBJ2-7, with a tentative D call TRBD1 (5 bases). Germline-derived CDR1 and CDR2 are MDHEN and SYDVKM. This CDR3 is 13 amino acids long. V lost 2 bases and J lost 4, with 9 bases in between. The CDR3 loop is CASSLVQAYEQYF. The DNA for the CDR3 is TGTGCCAGCAGTTTAGTACAGGCTTACGAGCAGTACTTC.

The chain couples TRBV4-2 to TRBJ2-7; D remains ambiguous. Trimming pared 2 bases from V and 3 bases from J, leaving 11 bases between. The CDR3 is made up of 14 amino acids. Germline V lookup: CDR1 LGHNA, CDR2 YNFKEQ. DNA of the CDR3: TGTGCCAGCAGCCAAACCAAAGCAGGCTACGAGCAGTACTTC. Protein sequence: CASSQTKAGYEQYF.

This clonotype was detected ten times or more. The chain carries TRBV7-2 and TRBJ2-5, with D perhaps TRBD1 (6 bases). Germline V gene data show CDR1 as SGHTA and CDR2 as FQGNSA. The CDR3 runs to 14 residues. The V end was cut by 5 bases, the J end by 4 bases, with 14 bases between. Written as DNA, the CDR3 is TGTGCCAGCAGCCGCCGCCAAGGGGGAGAGACCCAGTACTTC. It yields the protein CASSRRQGGETQYF.

This clonotype was counted only a few times. The chain uses TRBV20-1 and TRBJ1-1, with 9 bases lining up with TRBD1. With V trimmed by 2 bases and J by 6 bases, 13 bases remained unmatched. Germline-derived CDR1 and CDR2 are DFQATT and SNEGSKA (reference sequence). The CDR3 covers 16 residues. The CDR3 DNA is TGCAGTGCTAGACCAATGCTGGACAGGGGAGCCCCTGAAGCTTTCTTT. This encodes CSARPMLDRGAPEAFF.

This clonotype appeared a few times. Sequence at one end of the junction differs from germline and may be a read error. The chain couples TRBV5-5 to TRBJ2-1; 10 bases match TRBD1. The CDR3 has 14 amino acids. CDR1 SGHKS and CDR2 YYEKEE come from the germline V gene (reference sequence). The CDR3 coding sequence is TGTGCCTGCAGCGGGGGACAGGGGATCCATGAGCAGTTCTTC. This sequence encodes CACSGGQGIHEQFF.